The 29 T cell receptor beta chains in this list originate from one sample, sequenced in a study of chemoradiotherapy in HPV16-positive cancers. Clones were sequenced by immunoSEQ multiplex PCR, and TCRdb holds only the in-frame ones, with some missing. The top ten clones hold over 8% of a sample with about 2,000 clones, approximately 80% of them seen once. The material was tumor tissue, obtained from a patient who underwent chemoradiotherapy. These receptor sequences come from a human donor with HPV-associated anogenital cancer.

V gene TRBV7-2 combines with J gene TRBJ2-7, with 8 bases aligning to TRBD2. The trim removed 3 bases at V and 1 base at J, leaving 2 bases unmatched. Germline CDR1 and CDR2: SGHTA and FQGNSA. The CDR3 has 14 residues. This CDR3 reads CASSFASGSYEQYF. The CDR3 nucleotides are TGTGCCAGCAGCTTTGCTAGCGGGTCCTACGAGCAGTACTTC.

The rearrangement uses TRBV4-1 and TRBJ2-7; 9 bases agree with TRBD2. Trimming at V came to 4 bases and at J to 3 bases, leaving 4 bases not matched to a gene. Germline CDR1 MGHRA, CDR2 YSYEKL. CDR3 length equals 14 residues. CDR3 nucleotides: TGCGCCAGCAGCCTCCGGACTAGCGACTACGAGCAGTACTTC. Translation: CASSLRTSDYEQYF.

The gene calls are TRBV4-2 and TRBJ2-5; no reliable D call. CDR3 length equals 13 residues. V shed 6 bases and J shed 2 bases, with 10 bases lying between them. Germline V gene sequence: CDR1 LGHNA, CDR2 YNFKEQ. CDR3 sequence: CASREERQETQYF. For the CDR3, the DNA is TGTGCCAGCAGAGAAGAGAGGCAAGAGACCCAGTACTTC.

The chain employs TRBV6-1 and TRBJ1-5, with D unclear. The CDR3 loop spans 12 amino acids. V was cut by 3 bases and J by 5 bases, with 5 bases left in between. The V gene's germline CDR1 is MNHNS and CDR2 SASEGT. The CDR3 DNA follows: TGTGCCAGCAGTGAGAGGGATCAGCCCCAGCATTTT. Translated: CASSERDQPQHF.

V is TRBV9 and J is TRBJ2-3; D is possibly TRBD1 or TRBD2 (5 bases each). This CDR3 spans 16 amino acids. The V end was cut by 4 bases, the J end by 0 bases, with 15 bases between. Germline V CDR1 and CDR2: SGDLS, YYNGEE. Written as DNA, the CDR3 is TGTGCCAGCAGCCCGCCGCAGGGACGCAGCACAGATACGCAGTATTTT. As protein: CASSPPQGRSTDTQYF.

The V and J genes are TRBV21-1 and TRBJ2-3; the table's D gene call, TRBD2, was not cross checked with the DNA. TRBV21-1 is reported as a pseudogene. The CDR3 extends over 16 amino acids. DNA for the CDR3: TGTGCCAGCAGCAAAAGCCCAGCGGGCAGCACAGATACGCAGTATTTT. Residues: CASSKSPAGSTDTQYF.

The J gene is TRBJ2-2, the V gene TRBV6-1; D not certain. Germline CDR1 reads MNHNS; CDR2 reads SASEGT. Between the trimmed V and J ends, which lost 9 bases and 3 bases, there was a span of 11 bases. This CDR3 is 13 amino acids long. CDR3 loop: CASQTKDTGELFF. CDR3 sequence (DNA): TGTGCCAGTCAGACGAAGGACACCGGGGAGCTGTTTTTT.

The rearrangement links TRBV18 to TRBJ1-5; TRBD1 might be the D (6 bases). Trimming removed 5 bases at V and 1 base at J, with 9 bases between. The germline V gene encodes CDR1 KGHSH and CDR2 LQKENI. CDR3 length: 14 amino acids. The CDR3 DNA reads as TGTGCCAGCTCAGTACAGGGAAGCAATCAGCCCCAGCATTTT. Its protein product is CASSVQGSNQPQHF.

CDR3 DNA: TGTGCCTGGAGTGTCGGATCCGGGACTACCAAAGAGACCCAGTACTTC. Its translation is CAWSVGSGTTKETQYF. The genes are TRBV30 and TRBJ2-5; TRBD2 agrees at 7 bases. Per the germline V gene, CDR1 is GTSNPN and CDR2 is SVGIG (reference sequence). V dropped 0 bases and J dropped 3; count of bases not matched to a gene: 10. The CDR3 is 16 residues long.

The V call is TRBV11-3, the J call TRBJ2-3, with 9 bases identical to TRBD2. The CDR3 sequence is 14 residues long. V was clipped by 5 bases and J by 5 bases; unmatched bases: 5. Germline V lookup: CDR1 SGHNT, CDR2 YENEEA. The CDR3 DNA is TGTGCCAGCAGCGGAGGACTAGCGCTAGATACGCAGTATTTT. Translating it yields CASSGGLALDTQYF.

The CDR3 DNA follows: TGTGCCAGCAGCCACCCCCTCCTGAGTACTGAAGCTTTCTTT. Translating gives CASSHPLLSTEAFF. J is TRBJ1-1 and V is TRBV11-2; D unclear. The CDR3 runs 14 residues. The ends were cut back, 5 bases at V and 5 bases at J, with 15 bases in the middle. Germline CDR1 is SGHAT and CDR2 is FQNNGV. The full variable domain, rest sourced from reference TRBV11-2 and TRBJ1-1, is EAGVAQSPRYKIIEKRQSVAFWCNPISGHATLYWYQQILGQGPKLLIQFQNNGVVDDSQLPKDRFSAERLKGVDSTLKIQPAKLEDSAVYLCASSHPLLSTEAFFGQGTRLTVV.

The chain joins TRBV5-4 to TRBJ2-1, with D possibly matching TRBD1 (6 bases). Germline V gene lookup returns CDR1 SGHNT and CDR2 YYREEE (reference sequence). The V end was cut by 3 bases, the J end by 12 bases, with 16 bases between. The CDR3 has 13 amino acids. CDR3 residues: CASSSGTPGGQFF. The CDR3 DNA reads as TGTGCCAGCAGCTCTGGGACACCTGGTGGGCAGTTCTTC.

The chain has TRBV7-8 and TRBJ1-2; D unclear. Germline CDR1 and CDR2: SGHVS and FQNEAQ. Trimming removed 4 bases from V and 2 bases from J, with 14 bases in between. The CDR3 is made up of 15 amino acids. The CDR3 protein is CASSSESSRNYGYTF. Here the CDR3 DNA reads TGTGCCAGCAGCTCCGAATCCAGCAGAAACTATGGCTACACCTTC.

This sequence joins TRBV28 and TRBJ2-7; TRBD2 matches at 10 bases. Trimming cost V 4 bases and J 4 bases; bases outside gene matches: 4. From germline, CDR1 is MDHEN and CDR2 SYDVKM. This CDR3 comprises 14 residues. The CDR3: CASSSSGRIYEQYF. The CDR3 DNA reads as TGTGCCAGCAGTTCTAGCGGGAGAATATACGAGCAGTACTTC.

This clone showed up just once. The chain employs TRBV6-1 and TRBJ2-6; D may be TRBD2 (6 bases). CDR3 size: 15 residues. The V end lost 4 bases, the J end lost 1 base, and 8 bases lay between the germline ends. Germline V lookup: CDR1 MNHNS, CDR2 SASEGT. The CDR3 DNA is TGTGCCAGCAGTGTTGGGGGGTCTGGGGCCAACGTCCTGACTTTC. It encodes CASSVGGSGANVLTF.

This chain connects TRBV6-1 to TRBJ1-1, with 7 positions matching TRBD1. CDR1 MNHNS and CDR2 SASEGT come from the germline V gene. With 0 bases clipped from V and 4 bases from J, the junction kept 5 bases outside the gene matches. The CDR3 consists of 15 residues. Here the CDR3 DNA reads TGTGCCAGCAGTGAAGCGGGACAGCTGGGCACTGAAGCTTTCTTT. Translating gives CASSEAGQLGTEAFF.

This sequence joins TRBV7-3 and TRBJ1-1; TRBD1 agrees at 9 bases. The CDR3 spans 16 residues. V lost 3 bases to trimming and J lost 4 bases; unmatched junction nucleotides: 9. Germline V gene lookup returns CDR1 SGHTA and CDR2 FQGTGA. CDR3 DNA: TGTGCCAGCAGCTTGACCCGGGACAGGGAGGCCACTGAAGCTTTCTTT. Its translation: CASSLTRDREATEAFF.

V gene TRBV5-6 combines with J gene TRBJ2-1; 7 bases match TRBD2. In germline, CDR1 is SGHDT, CDR2 YYEEEE. V lost 2 bases to trimming and J lost 4 bases; unmatched junction nucleotides: 6. This CDR3 has 15 residues. This chain's CDR3 is CASSLLTSEYNEQFF. The DNA for the CDR3 is TGTGCCAGCAGCTTACTTACTAGCGAATACAATGAGCAGTTCTTC.

J is TRBJ1-2 and V is TRBV30; D might be TRBD1 (5 bases). V was shortened by 4 bases and J by 3 bases, with 12 bases between the two germline ends. The CDR3 loop spans 13 amino acids. Germline V gene lookup returns CDR1 GTSNPN and CDR2 SVGIG (reference sequence). This CDR3 is CAWTLGRDYGYTF. The CDR3 nucleotides are TGTGCCTGGACGCTGGGGCGGGACTATGGCTACACCTTC.

This clone has just one count. This chain connects TRBV9 to TRBJ1-6, with D tentatively TRBD1 (6 bases). Germline CDR1 is SGDLS and CDR2 is YYNGEE. Deletions cut 2 bases from V and 5 bases from J, with 11 bases between. CDR3 length: 15 amino acids. The CDR3, as DNA: TGTGCCAGCAGCGTTTCAGGGGAACATAATTCACCCCTCCACTTT. Protein: CASSVSGEHNSPLHF.

The count of this clone is one. The rearrangement joins TRBV5-1 to TRBJ1-1; TRBD1 matches at 7 bases. V gave up 0 bases and J gave up 5 bases; unmatched junction bases: 4. The CDR3 sequence is 14 residues long. Germline V gene lookup returns CDR1 SGHRS and CDR2 YFSETQ. The CDR3 bases are TGCGCCAGCAGCTTGGGACAGGGAGGGACTGAAGCTTTCTTT. Amino acid sequence: CASSLGQGGTEAFF.

This chain links TRBV6-4 with TRBJ1-6, with 9 bases matching TRBD1. Germline-derived CDR1 and CDR2 are MRHNA and SNTAGT. The CDR3 is 14 residues long. V was pared by 6 bases and J by 5 bases, with 2 bases of the junction left unmatched. This CDR3 is CASRDRGDNSPLHF. The CDR3, as DNA: TGTGCCAGCAGGGACAGGGGTGATAATTCACCCCTCCACTTT.

This chain links TRBV10-3 with TRBJ2-5; 11 bases are a match to TRBD2. Judging by the DNA end, TRBJ2-7 fits better; the J call may be wrong. Germline-derived CDR1 and CDR2 are ENHRY and SYGVKD. CDR3 size: 15 residues. CDR3: CAISIAGGMSYEQYF. The CDR3 DNA reads as TGTGCCATCAGTATAGCGGGAGGGATGTCCTACGAGCAGTACTTC.

The V gene is TRBV2, the J gene TRBJ2-3; 9 bases match TRBD2. The CDR3 is 15 residues long. With 2 bases clipped from V and 0 bases from J, the junction kept 0 bases outside the gene matches. In germline, CDR1 is SNHLY, CDR2 FYNNEI. CDR3 coding DNA: TGTGCCAGCAGTGAAACTAGCGGGAGCACAGATACGCAGTATTTT. Protein sequence: CASSETSGSTDTQYF.

V and J are TRBV5-1 and TRBJ1-5; D perhaps matches TRBD1 (5 bases). The germline V gene encodes CDR1 SGHRS and CDR2 YFSETQ. CDR3 length: 14 residues. The germline V and J ends were trimmed by 0 bases and 6 bases, with 10 bases remaining between them. CDR3 in DNA: TGCGCCAGCAGCTTGGAGGGTAGGGGTCAGCCCCAGCATTTT. Protein: CASSLEGRGQPQHF.

The genes are TRBV5-1 and TRBJ2-3, with D possibly matching TRBD2 (6 bases). The length of the CDR3 is 18 residues. With 0 bases removed from V and 1 base from J, the gap between germline ends came to 18 bases. Germline-derived CDR1 and CDR2 are SGHRS and YFSETQ. The CDR3 DNA follows: TGCGCCAGCAGCTTGGCCGTGAGCTTGGGAGGAGGCACAGATACGCAGTATTTT. Encoded protein: CASSLAVSLGGGTDTQYF.

This clone was seen once. V gene TRBV6-1 combines with J gene TRBJ2-5; 11 bases match TRBD1. The V gene's germline CDR1 is MNHNS and CDR2 SASEGT. V was pared by 2 bases and J by 4 bases, with 6 bases of the junction left unmatched. The CDR3 runs to 16 residues. The CDR3 is CASSEPGQGVLETQYF. The CDR3 DNA reads as TGTGCCAGCAGTGAACCGGGACAGGGGGTTCTAGAGACCCAGTACTTC.

The chain combines TRBV21-1 with TRBJ2-5; TRBD2, the table's D call, lacks a check against the DNA. TRBV21-1 is marked as a pseudogene. The CDR3 has 14 amino acids. The chain's CDR3 is CASPYGRVQETQYF. CDR3 nucleotides: TGTGCCAGCCCCTATGGGAGGGTCCAAGAGACCCAGTACTTC.

This clone was found once. V usage is TRBV7-9 and J usage is TRBJ1-4; D uncertain. This CDR3 contains 16 residues. Germline CDR1 is SEHNR and CDR2 is FQNEAQ (reference sequence). Trimming shortened V by 4 bases and J by 0 bases, and 12 bases separated the two germline ends. CDR3 sequence: CASSSRTAATNEKLFF. Written as DNA, the CDR3 is TGTGCCAGCAGCTCCCGGACGGCCGCAACTAATGAAAAACTGTTTTTT.